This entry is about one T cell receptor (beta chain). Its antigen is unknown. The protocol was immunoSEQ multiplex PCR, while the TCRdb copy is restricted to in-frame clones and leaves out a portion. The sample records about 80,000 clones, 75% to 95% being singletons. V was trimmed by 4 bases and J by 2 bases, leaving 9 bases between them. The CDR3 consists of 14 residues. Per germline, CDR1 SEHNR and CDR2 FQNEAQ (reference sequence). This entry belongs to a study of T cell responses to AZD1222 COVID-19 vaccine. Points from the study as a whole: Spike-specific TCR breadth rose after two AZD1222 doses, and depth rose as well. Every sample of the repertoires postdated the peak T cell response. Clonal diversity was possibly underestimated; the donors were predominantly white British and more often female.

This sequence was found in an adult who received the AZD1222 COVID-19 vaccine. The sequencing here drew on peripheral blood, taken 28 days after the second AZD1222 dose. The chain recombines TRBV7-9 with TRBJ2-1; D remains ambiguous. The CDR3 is CASSSDGTYNEQFF. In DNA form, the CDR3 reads TGTGCCAGCAGCTCGGACGGCACCTACAATGAGCAGTTCTTC. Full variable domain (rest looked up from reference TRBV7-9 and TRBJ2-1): DTGVSQNPRHKITKRGQNVTFRCDPISEHNRLYWYRQTLGQGPEFLTYFQNEAQLEKSRLLSDRFSAERPKGSFSTLEIQRTEQGDSAMYLCASSSDGTYNEQFFGPGTRLTVL.